Following are 5 T cell receptor beta chains from one sample sequenced in a study of CD8+CD57+ T cells in acquired aplastic anemia. Genomic DNA acted as the template from which TCR beta VDJ combination and CDR3 sequence profiling were carried out. TCRdb ran MiXCR on the reads and lists one entry per CDR3 protein. The sample includes 200,000 or so distinct CDR3 sequences, roughly 53% of them seen just once. Patients sequenced had flow cytometry evidence of CD8+CD57+ cell expansion. The specimen sequenced was sorted CD4+, CD8+, or CD8+CD57+ T cells (not recorded which) from PBMCs. These receptors were obtained from a human donor with aplastic anemia.

In its sample, this clonotype was seen many times. For the CDR3, the DNA is TGTGCCAGCAGTTTAAGGGCGGGGGGGTACCCGAATGAGCAGTTCTTC. Translation: CASSLRAGGYPNEQFF. This sequence joins TRBV12-3 or TRBV12-4 and TRBJ2-1; TRBD2 agrees at 9 bases. V lost 2 bases to trimming and J lost 7 bases; unmatched junction nucleotides: 9. This CDR3 is 16 amino acids long.

This clonotype occurred a few times. The V call is TRBV2, the J call TRBJ1-4; possible D gene TRBD1, 5 bases. V shed 9 bases and J shed 4 bases, with 18 bases lying between them. The germline V gene encodes CDR1 SNHLY and CDR2 FYNNEI. The CDR3 has 15 residues. CDR3 sequence (DNA): TGTGCCAGGCGCCAGGTGACAGCGAATAATGAAAAACTGTTTTTT. Amino acids: CARRQVTANNEKLFF.

This clonotype was detected a few times. The V gene is TRBV10-2, the J gene TRBJ1-2, with TRBD1 identical over 9 bases. Germline-derived CDR1 and CDR2 are WSHSY and SAAADI. Losses at the gene ends were 6 bases for V and 6 bases for J; bases not matched to a gene: 8. The CDR3 runs to 14 residues. CDR3 loop: CASRGRTGVHGYTF. CDR3 DNA sequence: TGCGCCAGCAGAGGAAGGACAGGGGTTCATGGCTACACCTTC.

The count of this clonotype is one. The DNA for the CDR3 is TGTGCCAGCAGCGTAGGCATAACGGGTTCACCCCTCCACTTT. This translates into CASSVGITGSPLHF. The chain employs TRBV6-5 and TRBJ1-6, with D hard to call. V dropped 6 bases and J dropped 9 bases, with 15 bases sitting between them. CDR3 size: 14 residues. CDR1 is MNHEY, CDR2 SVGAGI, per germline.

The chain uses TRBV2 and TRBJ2-1, with 7 bases that match TRBD2. Germline V gene sequence: CDR1 SNHLY, CDR2 FYNNEI. The CDR3 contains 15 residues. Germline trimming cut 8 bases from V and 7 bases from J; bases unmatched to any gene: 14. CDR3 bases: TGTGCCAGCTGCTCCCCAGCGGGGAGTTGGAATGAGCAGTTCTTC. It specifies CASCSPAGSWNEQFF.